Sequencing of this T cell receptor (beta chain) was carried out in a study of blood T cells in healthy people across ages. It was with a sample-barcoded 5' primer and a J-beta primer mix that a second PCR of about 6 to 11 cycles was run. In TCRdb, the 5' RACE reads were re-called with MiXCR into one record per CDR3 protein. Altogether approximately 900,000 distinct CDR3 sequences are present, 29% being singletons, with the ten largest covering 10%. A single count supports this clonotype. Antigen: not known. One end of the junction varies from germline; a read error may be responsible. Total RNA amounts of at least 6 micrograms were extracted per sample. Study-level points and caveats: PBMCs were not sorted, which prevented a conclusive comparison of naive versus antigen-experienced cells. Versus aged donors, long-lived donors had higher diversity and more naive CD4+ cells.

Per germline, CDR1 GTSNPN and CDR2 SVGIG (reference sequence). The CDR3 consists of 14 residues. Separately, the same data were catalogued under a study of T cells of mothers and their children.

The V call is TRBV30, the J call TRBJ2-2; possibly TRBD1 or TRBD2 for D (5 bases each). The specimen was blood. This sequence was found in a woman in her 40s in good health. CDR3 sequence (DNA): TGTGCCTGGAGTGTAAAGGGGATAGGTGGGGGGCTGTTTTTT. Its protein product is CAWSVKGIGGGLFF.